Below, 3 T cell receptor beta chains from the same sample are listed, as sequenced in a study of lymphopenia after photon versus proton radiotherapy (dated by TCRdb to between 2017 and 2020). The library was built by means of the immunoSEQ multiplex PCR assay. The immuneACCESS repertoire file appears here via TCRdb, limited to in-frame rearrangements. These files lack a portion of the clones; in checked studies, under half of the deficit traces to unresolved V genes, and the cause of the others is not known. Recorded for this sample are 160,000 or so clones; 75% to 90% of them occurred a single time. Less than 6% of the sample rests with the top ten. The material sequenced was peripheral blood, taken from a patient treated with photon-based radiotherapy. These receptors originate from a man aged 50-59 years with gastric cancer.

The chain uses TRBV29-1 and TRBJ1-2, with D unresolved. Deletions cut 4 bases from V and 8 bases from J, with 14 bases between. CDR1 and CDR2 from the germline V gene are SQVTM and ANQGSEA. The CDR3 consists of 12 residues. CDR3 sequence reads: CSVVRDAGGYTF. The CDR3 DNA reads TGCAGCGTTGTACGGGATGCTGGCGGCTACACCTTC.

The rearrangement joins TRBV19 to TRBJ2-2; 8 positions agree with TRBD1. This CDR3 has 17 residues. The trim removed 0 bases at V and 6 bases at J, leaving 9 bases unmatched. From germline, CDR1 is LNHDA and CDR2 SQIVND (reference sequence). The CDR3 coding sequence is TGTGCCAGTAGTATAGATCACGGACAGGGTGGTGCCGGGGAGCTGTTTTTT. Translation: CASSIDHGQGGAGELFF. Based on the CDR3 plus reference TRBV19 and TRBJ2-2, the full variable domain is DGGITQSPKYLFRKEGQNVTLSCEQNLNHDAMYWYRQDPGQGLRLIYYSQIVNDFQKGDIAEGYSVSREKKESFPLTVTSAQKNPTAFYLCASSIDHGQGGAGELFFGEGSRLTVL.

The CDR3 DNA is TGTGCCAGCAGTTTAGCCCCTAGCGGGAGGGCGCGGAATGAGCAGTTCTTC. It is translated as CASSLAPSGRARNEQFF. This chain connects TRBV27 to TRBJ2-1; 12 positions agree with TRBD2. Trimming at V came to 2 bases and at J to 7 bases, leaving 9 bases not matched to a gene. The CDR3 runs 17 residues. The germline V gene has CDR1 MNHEY and CDR2 SMNVEV (reference sequence).